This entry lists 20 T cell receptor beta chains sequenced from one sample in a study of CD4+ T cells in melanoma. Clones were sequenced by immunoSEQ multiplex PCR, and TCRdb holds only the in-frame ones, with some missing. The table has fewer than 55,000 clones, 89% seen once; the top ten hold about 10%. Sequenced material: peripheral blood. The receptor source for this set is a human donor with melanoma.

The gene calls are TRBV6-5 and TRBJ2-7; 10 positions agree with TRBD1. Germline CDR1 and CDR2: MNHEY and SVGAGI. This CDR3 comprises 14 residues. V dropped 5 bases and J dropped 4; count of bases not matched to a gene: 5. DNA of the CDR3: TGTGCCAGCAGTCGACAGGGGGCTGGGTACGAGCAGTACTTC. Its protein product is CASSRQGAGYEQYF.

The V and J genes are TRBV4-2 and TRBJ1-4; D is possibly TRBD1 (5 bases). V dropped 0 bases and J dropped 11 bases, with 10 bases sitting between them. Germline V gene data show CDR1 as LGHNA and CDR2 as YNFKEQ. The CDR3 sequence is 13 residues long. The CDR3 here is CASSQDLWGKLFF. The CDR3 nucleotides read TGTGCCAGCAGCCAAGATCTCTGGGGGAAACTGTTTTTT.

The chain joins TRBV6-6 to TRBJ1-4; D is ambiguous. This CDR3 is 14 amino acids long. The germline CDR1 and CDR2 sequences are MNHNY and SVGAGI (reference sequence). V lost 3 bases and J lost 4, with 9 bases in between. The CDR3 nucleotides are TGTGCCAGCAGTTATGGGGAACTTAATGAAAAACTGTTTTTT. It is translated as CASSYGELNEKLFF.

The CDR3 is CSVEDPLAGDNEQFF. The CDR3 coding sequence is TGCAGCGTTGAAGATCCTCTAGCGGGTGACAATGAGCAGTTCTTC. The chain carries TRBV29-1 and TRBJ2-1; TRBD2 matches at 8 bases. The CDR3 loop spans 15 amino acids. Trimming took 0 bases from V and 5 from J; bases not matched to a gene: 6. Germline V gene data show CDR1 as SQVTM and CDR2 as ANQGSEA.

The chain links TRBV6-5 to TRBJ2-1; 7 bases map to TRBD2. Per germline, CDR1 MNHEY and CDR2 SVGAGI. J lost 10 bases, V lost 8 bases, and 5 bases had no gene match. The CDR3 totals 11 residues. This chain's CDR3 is CASGREGEQFF. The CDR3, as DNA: TGTGCCAGCGGGAGGGAGGGCGAGCAGTTCTTC.

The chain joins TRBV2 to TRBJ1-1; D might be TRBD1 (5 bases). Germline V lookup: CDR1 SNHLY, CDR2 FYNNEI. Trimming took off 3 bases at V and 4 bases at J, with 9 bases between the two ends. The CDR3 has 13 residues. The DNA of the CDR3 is TGTGCCAGCAGTGATCAGGGCCTCACTGAAGCTTTCTTT. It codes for CASSDQGLTEAFF.

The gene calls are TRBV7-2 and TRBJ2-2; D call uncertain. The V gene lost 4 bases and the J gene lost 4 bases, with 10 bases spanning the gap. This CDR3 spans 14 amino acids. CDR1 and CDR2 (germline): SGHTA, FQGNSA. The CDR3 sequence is CASSSTVFTGELFF. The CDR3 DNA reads TGTGCCAGCAGCTCCACCGTGTTCACCGGGGAGCTGTTTTTT. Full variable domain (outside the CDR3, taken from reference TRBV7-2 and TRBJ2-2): GAGVSQSPSNKVTEKGKDVELRCDPISGHTALYWYRQSLGQGLEFLIYFQGNSAPDKSGLPSDRFSAERTGGSVSTLTIQRTQQEDSAVYLCASSSTVFTGELFFGEGSRLTVL.

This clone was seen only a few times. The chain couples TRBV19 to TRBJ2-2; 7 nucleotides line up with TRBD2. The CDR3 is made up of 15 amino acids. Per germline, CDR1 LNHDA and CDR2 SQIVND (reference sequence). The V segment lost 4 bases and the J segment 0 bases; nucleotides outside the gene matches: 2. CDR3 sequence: CASSSGGANTGELFF. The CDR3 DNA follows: TGTGCCAGTAGTAGTGGGGGGGCGAACACCGGGGAGCTGTTTTTT.

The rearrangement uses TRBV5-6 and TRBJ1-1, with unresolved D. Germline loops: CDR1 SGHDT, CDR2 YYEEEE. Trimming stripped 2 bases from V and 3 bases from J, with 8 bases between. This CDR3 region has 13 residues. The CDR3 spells CASSFGRYTEAFF. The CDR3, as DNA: TGTGCCAGCAGCTTTGGACGGTACACTGAAGCTTTCTTT.

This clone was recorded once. The CDR3: CASDYLGGERTGELFF. CDR3 coding DNA: TGTGCCAGCGATTACCTAGGGGGGGAGCGCACCGGGGAGCTGTTTTTT. The V gene is TRBV6-6, the J gene TRBJ2-2, with D perhaps matching TRBD2 (7 bases). V gave up 8 bases and J gave up 4 bases, with 20 bases separating them. CDR3 size: 16 residues. Germline values: CDR1 MNHNY, CDR2 SVGAGI (reference sequence).

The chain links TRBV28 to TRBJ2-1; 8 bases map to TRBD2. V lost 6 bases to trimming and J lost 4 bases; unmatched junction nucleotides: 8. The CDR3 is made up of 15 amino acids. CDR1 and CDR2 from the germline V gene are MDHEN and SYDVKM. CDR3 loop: CASSHRQRGYNEQFF. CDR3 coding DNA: TGTGCCAGCAGCCACAGACAGCGGGGGTACAATGAGCAGTTCTTC.

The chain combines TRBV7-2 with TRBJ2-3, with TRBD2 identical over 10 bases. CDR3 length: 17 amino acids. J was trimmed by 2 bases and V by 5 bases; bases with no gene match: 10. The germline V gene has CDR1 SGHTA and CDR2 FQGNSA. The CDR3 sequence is CASSPNLAGGVTDTQYF. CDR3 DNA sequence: TGTGCCAGCAGCCCCAACTTAGCGGGGGGCGTCACAGATACGCAGTATTTT.

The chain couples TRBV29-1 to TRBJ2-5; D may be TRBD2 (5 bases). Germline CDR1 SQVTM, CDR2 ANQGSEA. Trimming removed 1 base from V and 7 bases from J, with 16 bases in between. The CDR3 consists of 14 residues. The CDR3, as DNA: TGCAGCGTTGAAGTAATGACTATCTCTGGGACCCAGTACTTC. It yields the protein CSVEVMTISGTQYF.

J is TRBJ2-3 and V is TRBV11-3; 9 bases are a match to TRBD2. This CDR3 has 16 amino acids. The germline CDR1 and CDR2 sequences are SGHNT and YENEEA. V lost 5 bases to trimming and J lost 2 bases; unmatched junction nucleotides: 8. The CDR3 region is CASSTQAGGTTDTQYF. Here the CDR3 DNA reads TGTGCCAGCAGCACTCAAGCGGGGGGTACCACAGATACGCAGTATTTT.

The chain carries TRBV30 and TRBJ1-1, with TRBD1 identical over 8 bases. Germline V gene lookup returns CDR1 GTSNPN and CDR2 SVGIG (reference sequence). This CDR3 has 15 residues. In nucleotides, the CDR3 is TGTGTCGCCAGGGGGCGTCTTGTTGGGGACACTGAAGCTTTCTTT. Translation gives CVARGRLVGDTEAFF.

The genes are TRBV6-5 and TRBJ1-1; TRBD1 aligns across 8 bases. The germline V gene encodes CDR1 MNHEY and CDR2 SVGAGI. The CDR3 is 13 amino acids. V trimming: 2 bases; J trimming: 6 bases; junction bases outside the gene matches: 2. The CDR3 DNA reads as TGTGCCAGCAGTTACCAACAGGGGGCTGAAGCTTTCTTT. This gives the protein CASSYQQGAEAFF.

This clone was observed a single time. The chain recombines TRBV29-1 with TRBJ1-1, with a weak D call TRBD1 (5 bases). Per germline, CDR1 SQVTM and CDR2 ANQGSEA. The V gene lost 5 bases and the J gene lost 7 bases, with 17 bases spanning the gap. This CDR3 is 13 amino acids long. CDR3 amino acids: CSVPGTYEDEAFF. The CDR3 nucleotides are TGCAGCGTTCCGGGGACGTATGAGGATGAAGCTTTCTTT.

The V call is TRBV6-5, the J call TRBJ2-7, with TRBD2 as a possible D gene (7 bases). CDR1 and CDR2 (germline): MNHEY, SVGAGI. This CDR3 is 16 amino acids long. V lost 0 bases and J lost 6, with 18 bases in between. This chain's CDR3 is CASSYSRGRATSEQYF. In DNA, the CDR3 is TGTGCCAGCAGTTACTCGAGGGGGAGGGCCACTAGCGAGCAGTACTTC.

CDR3 bases: TGTGCCAGCAGTGAATTCCAGTTTATTGGTCAGCCCCAGCATTTT. It encodes CASSEFQFIGQPQHF. The chain joins TRBV6-1 to TRBJ1-5; unclear D gene. The CDR3 totals 15 residues. Deletions cut 2 bases from V and 6 bases from J, with 14 bases between. Per the germline V gene, CDR1 is MNHNS and CDR2 is SASEGT.

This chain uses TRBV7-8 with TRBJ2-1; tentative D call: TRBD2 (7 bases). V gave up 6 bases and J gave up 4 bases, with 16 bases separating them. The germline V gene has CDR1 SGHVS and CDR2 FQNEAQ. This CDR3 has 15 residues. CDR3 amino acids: CASSPEGGGYNEQFF. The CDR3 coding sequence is TGTGCCAGCAGTCCAGAGGGAGGGGGGTACAATGAGCAGTTCTTC.